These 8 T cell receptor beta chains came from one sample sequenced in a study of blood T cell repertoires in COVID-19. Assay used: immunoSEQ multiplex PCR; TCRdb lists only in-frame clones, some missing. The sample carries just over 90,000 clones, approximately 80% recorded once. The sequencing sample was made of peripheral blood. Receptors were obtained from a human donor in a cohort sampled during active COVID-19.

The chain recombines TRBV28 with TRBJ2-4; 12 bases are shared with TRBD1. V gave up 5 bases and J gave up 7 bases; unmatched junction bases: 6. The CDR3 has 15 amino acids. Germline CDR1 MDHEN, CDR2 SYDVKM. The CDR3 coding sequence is TGTGCCAGCAGTCCGCCGGGACAGGGGGCGAACATTCAGTACTTC. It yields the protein CASSPPGQGANIQYF.

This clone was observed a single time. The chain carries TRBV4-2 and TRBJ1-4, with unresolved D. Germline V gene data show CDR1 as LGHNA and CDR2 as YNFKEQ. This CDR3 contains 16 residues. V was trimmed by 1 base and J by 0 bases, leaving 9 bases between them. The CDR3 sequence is CASSQGRGTTNEKLFF. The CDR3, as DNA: TGTGCCAGCAGCCAAGGACGCGGTACAACTAATGAAAAACTGTTTTTT.

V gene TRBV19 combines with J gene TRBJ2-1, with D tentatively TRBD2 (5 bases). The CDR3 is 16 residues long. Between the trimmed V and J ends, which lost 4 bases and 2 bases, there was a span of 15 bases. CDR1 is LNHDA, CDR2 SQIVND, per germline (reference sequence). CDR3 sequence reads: CASSTLERAPYNEQFF. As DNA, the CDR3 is TGTGCCAGTAGTACCCTGGAGAGGGCCCCCTACAATGAGCAGTTCTTC. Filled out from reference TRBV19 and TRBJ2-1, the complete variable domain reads DGGITQSPKYLFRKEGQNVTLSCEQNLNHDAMYWYRQDPGQGLRLIYYSQIVNDFQKGDIAEGYSVSREKKESFPLTVTSAQKNPTAFYLCASSTLERAPYNEQFFGPGTRLTVL.

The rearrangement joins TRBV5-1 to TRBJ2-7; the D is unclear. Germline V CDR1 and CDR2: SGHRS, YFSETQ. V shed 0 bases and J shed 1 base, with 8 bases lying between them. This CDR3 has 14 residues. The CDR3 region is CASSLVPSSYEQYF. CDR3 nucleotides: TGCGCCAGCAGCTTGGTTCCCAGTTCCTACGAGCAGTACTTC. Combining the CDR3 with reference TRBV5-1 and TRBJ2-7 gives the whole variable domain KAGVTQTPRYLIKTRGQQVTLSCSPISGHRSVSWYQQTPGQGLQFLFEYFSETQRNKGNFPGRFSGRQFSNSRSEMNVSTLELGDSALYLCASSLVPSSYEQYFGPGTRLTVT.

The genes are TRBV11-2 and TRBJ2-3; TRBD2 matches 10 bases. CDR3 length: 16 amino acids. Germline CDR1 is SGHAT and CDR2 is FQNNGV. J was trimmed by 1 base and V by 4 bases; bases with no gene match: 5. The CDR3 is CASSSSGGIGTDTQYF. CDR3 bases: TGTGCCAGCAGCTCTAGCGGGGGTATAGGCACAGATACGCAGTATTTT.

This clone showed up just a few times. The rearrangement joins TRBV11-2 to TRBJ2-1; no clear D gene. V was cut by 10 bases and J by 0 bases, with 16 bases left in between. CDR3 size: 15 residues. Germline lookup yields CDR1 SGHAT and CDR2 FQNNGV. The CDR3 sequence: CATTHSYLSYNEQFF. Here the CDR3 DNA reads TGTGCCACGACCCACAGCTACCTCTCCTACAATGAGCAGTTCTTC.

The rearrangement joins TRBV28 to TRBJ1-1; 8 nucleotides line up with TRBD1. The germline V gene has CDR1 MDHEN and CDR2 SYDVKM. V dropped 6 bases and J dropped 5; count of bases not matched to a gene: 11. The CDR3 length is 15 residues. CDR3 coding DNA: TGTGCCAGCAGGGCAGACACAGGGGGGAGGACTGAAGCTTTCTTT. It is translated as CASRADTGGRTEAFF. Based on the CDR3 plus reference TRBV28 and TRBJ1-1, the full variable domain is DVKVTQSSRYLVKRTGEKVFLECVQDMDHENMFWYRQDPGLGLRLIYFSYDVKMKEKGDIPEGYSVSREKKERFSLILESASTNQTSMYLCASRADTGGRTEAFFGQGTRLTVV.

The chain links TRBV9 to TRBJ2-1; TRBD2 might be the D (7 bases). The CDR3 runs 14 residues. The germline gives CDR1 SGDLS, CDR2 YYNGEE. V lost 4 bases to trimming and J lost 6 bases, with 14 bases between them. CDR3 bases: TGTGCCAGCAGCCTCGGGGGGACAACCAATGAGCAGTTCTTC. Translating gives CASSLGGTTNEQFF.